Reported below is one T cell receptor (beta chain). Its recognized antigen is unknown. No much larger clone is present one base from it, and per-base qualities are unavailable. The data originate from a study of shared clonotypes between healthy human individuals (dated by TCRdb to about 2020). Background for the entire study: The cohort included three men and a couple of women between 18 and 49 years of age. For each donor, CD4 naive and CD4 memory were each run on three plates, CD8 naive on two plates, and CD8 memory on one plate. To estimate repertoire size and how much clonotypes are shared between individuals, the study performed deep sequencing of blood TCR repertoires from a few healthy adults. Different laboratories and diverse techniques were used to prepare libraries and sequence TCR repertoires, to increase sequencing depth and limit assay-specific biases. Each donor's leukapheresis produced roughly between about 0.85 and 10 billion PBMCs. The paper's findings and limits, for the study overall: Only blood was sampled, and tissue TCR repertoires likely differ from those in blood. Larger estimated clonotype richness was generally found for naive subsets than for memory subsets. When four donors were compared, the shared fraction of clonotypes was about 5.2% for naive CD4, 3.5% to 4% for naive CD8, more than 2% for memory CD4, and under 0.5% for memory CD8. Rarefaction of sorted-subset datasets indicated incomplete sequencing despite the large sequencing depth. Higher generation probabilities were observed for clonotypes shared by all four sorted-subset donors than for non-shared clonotypes. Pairwise subsampling led to the expectation that sequencing depth would affect the degree of clonotype sharing among donors. Because the study included a small number of donors, the genetic and exposure-history diversity represented was limited.

Healthy HIV-negative adults with no recently reported acute infections or vaccinations were included as donors. Only Caucasian adults living in Nashville, Tennessee, USA were represented among the donors. CD4+ T cells were enriched by magnetic negative selection; naive cells were then positively selected on CD45RA, and the negative fraction formed the memory subset. Blood was collected by leukapheresis, and PBMCs were isolated by Ficoll-Histopaque density gradient centrifugation and then cryopreserved in liquid nitrogen vapor phase. Analytical flow cytometry was used to check the purity and quantity of every magnetically sorted T cell population. Genomic DNA was isolated from each sorted fraction and quantified by UV absorbance on a Nanodrop 2000c. The CDR3 measures 16 amino acids from cysteine to phenylalanine. The CDR3 DNA has 48 bases and is translated from base 1. The CDR1 and CDR2 encoded by the germline V gene are LGHNA and YSLEER. V gives up 0 bases and J gives up 9 bases, and the segment between their germline ends measures 18 bases.

Using the deep immunoSEQ assay, TCR CDR3 regions were amplified from genomic DNA by multiplex PCR. For each cell subset, the extracted genomic DNA was distributed evenly across all wells of several immunoSEQ 96-well plates, and each plate served as one replicate. Each replicate PCR for sorted subsets received about 220 ng genomic DNA, equal to around 32,000 T cell genomes. The purified libraries were quantified using a Qubit 3.0 fluorometer, sized with a Bioanalyzer 2100, and then quantified again using the KAPA Library Quantification kit. Every immunoSEQ 96-well plate was sequenced on a dedicated single-read 150-cycle Illumina NextSeq 550 flow cell. From the authors' description of their analysis: The immunoSEQ output contained only junctional sequences without quality scores, so filtering could not match that applied to full-length reads. To assign V/J genes and CDR3, sequences were annotated using PyIR, a Python wrapper for IgBLAST v1.9, with IMGT germline references. Reads with weak V/J assignments (E-value above 1e-6), missing CDR3, stop codons, out-of-frame junctions, or ambiguous translated residues were removed. A V3J clonotype was defined by an identical inferred V gene, J gene, and CDR3 amino acid sequence. The percentage overlap between two repertoires was calculated by dividing the number of shared unique clonotypes by the size of the smaller repertoire. Three approaches were used to assess repertoire richness: RTK rarefaction, the Chao1 estimator, and Recon v2.1 estimates of unobserved clonotypes. Generation probabilities for all TCRbeta clonotypes obtained by the gDNA method from a few donors were computed using OLGA. The immuneACCESS repertoire file appears here via TCRdb, limited to in-frame rearrangements. These files lack a portion of the clones; in checked studies, under half of the deficit traces to unresolved V genes, and the cause of the others is not known. V and J calls and clone size are copied from that table; D and trimming were computed from the DNA. The sample has 2 million to 2.5 million clones on record, roughly 95% of them singletons. More than 0.1% of the sample rests with the top ten.

The rearrangement joined TRBV4-3 to TRBJ2-1; perhaps TRBD1 is the D gene, with 8 bases matching. Material for sequencing was naive CD4+ T cells sorted from blood. The cell subset or site label on this specimen signifies: CD45RA+ positively selected. The receptor was derived from a man younger than 35 in good health. The DNA sequence is given as TGCGCCAGCAGCCAAGATCTGACAGGGGAGGGTCGTGAGCAGTTCTTC. Its protein reads: CASSQDLTGEGREQFF.